Listed below are T cell receptor beta chains from one sample, sequenced in a study of read filtering for tumor transcriptome and immune sequencing. One entry per CDR3 protein results from TCRdb running MiXCR on the reads. The sample shows tens of thousands of distinct CDR3 sequences, roughly 13% of them seen only once. The source material was a population of CD138-negative cells sorted from bone marrow. The receptors originated from a donor at least 40 years old with multiple myeloma. CDR3s include the opening cysteine and the closing phenylalanine or tryptophan. D genes are given only for firm matches. Not every row has a clone size; where given, it reads once, few, many or a size class.

TRBJ2-3 | . | TRBV4-2 | many | TGTGCCAGCAGCCAAGAGCCGCAGCCCACAGATACGCAGTATTTT | CASSQEPQPTDTQYF
TRBJ2-3 | . | TRBV11-2 | many | TGTGCCAGCAGCCAAGGGGGTGGGCGTGGAGATACGCAGTATTTT | CASSQGGGRGDTQYF
TRBJ1-1 | . | TRBV5-1 | . | TGCGCCAGCAGCCAAGGAACAGGGCCTGGCACTGAAGCTTTCTTT | CASSQGTGPGTEAFF
TRBJ2-7 | TRBD2 | TRBV3-1 | many | TGTGCCAGCAGCCCCGGGGTAGCGGGAGACCTCCCGTACTTC | CASSPGVAGDLPYF
TRBJ2-7 | . | TRBV7-8 | many | TGTGCCAGCAGCTTAGCCCGCGCCAGGGGAGGGAGCTCCTACGAGCAGTACTTC | CASSLARARGGSSYEQYF
TRBJ1-5 | . | TRBV6-1 | . | TGCGCCACCAGTGAAGGGCTGGGTAACAATCAGCCCCAGCATTTT | CATSEGLGNNQPQHF
TRBJ2-5 | . | TRBV12-5 | few | TGTGCTAGTGGTTGGGGAACTTCAGGGGGGCAAGAGACCCAGTACTTC | CASGWGTSGGQETQYF
TRBJ2-7 | . | TRBV12-3/TRBV12-4 | many | TGTGCCAGCAGTTTATACTTAGGGGACATAGAGCAGTACTTC | CASSLYLGDIEQYF
TRBJ1-6 | . | TRBV24-1 | few | TGTGCCACCGCCGGGACATTCTCCTATAATTCACCCCTCCACTTT | CATAGTFSYNSPLHF
TRBJ2-1 | . | TRBV19 | many | TGTGCCAGTAGTATAGGGCCAGCCGGGGATGAGCAGTTCTTC | CASSIGPAGDEQFF
TRBJ1-5 | TRBD1 | TRBV7-2 | many | TGTGCCAGCAGCCAGGGACAGGGCCAGAATCAGCCCCAGCATTTT | CASSQGQGQNQPQHF
TRBJ1-5 | . | TRBV6-2/TRBV6-3 | many | TGTGCCAGCAGTCCCCAGGGTTCTGGCAATCAGCCCCAGCATTTT | CASSPQGSGNQPQHF
TRBJ1-5 | . | TRBV29-1 | many | TGCAGCGTAGGGGACGGGGGCAATCAGCCCCAGCATTTT | CSVGDGGNQPQHF
TRBJ2-1 | . | TRBV5-1 | few | TGCGCCAGCAGCTTGAGGAGCTCCTACAATGGGCGGTTCTTC | CASSLRSSYNGRFF
TRBJ1-5 | . | TRBV7-2 | many | TGTGCCAGCAGCTTAGTCGGCCTCAATCAGCCCCAGCATTTT | CASSLVGLNQPQHF
TRBJ2-1 | TRBD2 | TRBV11-2 | many | TGTGCCAGCAGCTCCGGGGGGAGCGGGAGTTACTACAATGAGCAGTTCTTC | CASSSGGSGSYYNEQFF
TRBJ2-7 | . | TRBV20-1 | . | TGCAGTGCCGTAGTGGGGGGGGGCCCCTACGATCAGTACTTC | CSAVVGGGPYDQYF
TRBJ2-7 | TRBD2 | TRBV20-1 | . | TGCAGTGCTAGGGACGGGAGGGGGTCCTACGAGCAGTACTTC | CSARDGRGSYEQYF
TRBJ2-1 | . | TRBV7-8 | . | TGTGCCAGCAGCTCTAGACCTATGGGCAATGAGCAGTTCTTC | CASSSRPMGNEQFF
TRBJ1-1 | . | TRBV12-3/TRBV12-4 | many | TGTGCCAGCAGTTTCAGTTACGGACCCGTCGGAGCTTTCTTT | CASSFSYGPVGAFF
TRBJ2-5 | TRBD1 | TRBV3-1 | . | TGTGCCAGCAGCCAAGGGACAGGGGGAGAGACCCAGTACTTC | CASSQGTGGETQYF
TRBJ1-2 | . | TRBV6-1 | many | TGTGCCAGCAGTGAATTCGACAGAGCTAACTATGGCTACACCTTC | CASSEFDRANYGYTF
TRBJ2-1 | . | TRBV14 | many | TGTGCCAGCAGCCAAGCGACAGGATTGAGTTCCTACAATGAGCAGTTCTTC | CASSQATGLSSYNEQFF
TRBJ2-7 | . | TRBV3-1 | many | TGTGCCAGCAGCCAAAGGTCCCGCGAGCAGTACTTC | CASSQRSREQYF
TRBJ2-3 | . | TRBV7-6 | many | TGTGCCAGCAGCTCGCAGGGGAGAGGTAGCACAGATACGCAGTATTTT | CASSSQGRGSTDTQYF
TRBJ1-1 | TRBD1 | TRBV18 | . | TGTGCCAGCTCGTCAAACAGGGGGGCCACTGAAGCTTTCTTT | CASSSNRGATEAFF
TRBJ2-1 | TRBD2 | TRBV20-1 | many | TGCAGTGCTAGCGGACTAGCGGGAGTTTTTGAGCAGTTCTTC | CSASGLAGVFEQFF
TRBJ2-1 | TRBD2 | TRBV5-1 | many | TGCGCCAGCAGCTTGGACGGGAGGTCCTACAATGAGCAGTTCTTC | CASSLDGRSYNEQFF
TRBJ2-2 | . | TRBV11-2 | many | TGTGCCAGCAGCTTGGGGGTCCAGAACACCGGGGAGCTGTTTTTT | CASSLGVQNTGELFF
TRBJ2-3 | TRBD2 | TRBV6-5 | many | TGTGCCAGCAGAAGAGTAGCGGGAGGGCCAGATACGCAGTATTTT | CASRRVAGGPDTQYF
TRBJ2-1 | . | TRBV9 | many | TGTGCCAGCAGCGTAGCAGCGTTATCGGATGAGCAGTTCTTC | CASSVAALSDEQFF
TRBJ2-3 | TRBD2 | TRBV11-2 | many | TGTGCCAGCAGCTGGGGACTAGCGAGTTCCCGCACAGATACGCAGTATTTT | CASSWGLASSRTDTQYF
TRBJ1-1 | . | TRBV20-1 | many | TGCAGTGCTCTTTCCCTTGGGGGCGGGGACACTGAAGCTTTCTTT | CSALSLGGGDTEAFF
TRBJ2-1 | . | TRBV12-3/TRBV12-4 | many | TGTGCCAGCAGTTCTAACGGGGGAAGGGGTGAGCAGTTCTTC | CASSSNGGRGEQFF
TRBJ2-2 | . | TRBV6-4 | many | TGTGCCAGCAGTGGGGAGAACACCGGGGAGCTGTTTTTT | CASSGENTGELFF
TRBJ1-1 | TRBD1 | TRBV29-1 | many | TGCAGCGTCGGTCGACAGGGCTCTGAAGCTTTCTTT | CSVGRQGSEAFF
TRBJ2-2 | TRBD1 | TRBV28 | once | TGTGCCAGCAGTTCGGCGGGACAGGGGTTTTCCGGGGAGCTGTTTTTT | CASSSAGQGFSGELFF
TRBJ1-5 | . | TRBV5-1 | . | TGCGCCAGCAGTGAGGGGAACGATCAGCCCCAGCATTTT | CASSEGNDQPQHF